The T cell receptor beta chain under discussion was sequenced for a study of breast tumors, draining lymph nodes, adjacent tissues. This clonotype was seen a handful of times. Antigen unknown. Samples came from axillary lymph nodes draining the breast cancer. TCRdb analysed the multiplex PCR reads with MiXCR anew, one entry per CDR3 protein. The sample includes approximately 210,000 distinct CDR3 sequences, less than 40% of them seen just once. The CDR3 has 16 amino acids. Germline V CDR1 and CDR2: GTSNPN, SVGIG (reference sequence). Unmatched junction bases numbered 12, after V lost 5 bases and J lost 2 bases. Broader study findings: That most tumor T cells come from lymph nodes remained unproven. Tumor TCR diversity was below lymph nodes but above nontumor tissue. Luminal-like breast cancer showed significantly greater tumor-nontumor repertoire similarity than basal-like breast cancer did.

The material sequenced was axillary lymph node tissue. The receptor was derived from a female donor with breast cancer. Some clones in this sample may be carry-over from other donors' samples. The rearrangement uses TRBV30 and TRBJ2-3, with 8 positions matching TRBD1. CDR3 DNA: TGTGCCTGGTTTTCCCGGGACAGGATTTACACAGATACGCAGTATTTT. This codes for CAWFSRDRIYTDTQYF.